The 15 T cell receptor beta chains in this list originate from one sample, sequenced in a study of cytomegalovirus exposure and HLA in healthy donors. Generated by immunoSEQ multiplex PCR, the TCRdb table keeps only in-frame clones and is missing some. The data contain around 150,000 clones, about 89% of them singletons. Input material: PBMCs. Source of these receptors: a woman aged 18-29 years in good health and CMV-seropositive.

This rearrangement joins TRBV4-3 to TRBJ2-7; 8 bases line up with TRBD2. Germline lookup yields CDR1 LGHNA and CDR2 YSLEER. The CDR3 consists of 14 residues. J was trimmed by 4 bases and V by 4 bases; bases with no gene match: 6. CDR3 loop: CASSRRRGGYEQYF. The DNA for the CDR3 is TGCGCCAGCAGCCGGCGCCGGGGGGGTTACGAGCAGTACTTC.

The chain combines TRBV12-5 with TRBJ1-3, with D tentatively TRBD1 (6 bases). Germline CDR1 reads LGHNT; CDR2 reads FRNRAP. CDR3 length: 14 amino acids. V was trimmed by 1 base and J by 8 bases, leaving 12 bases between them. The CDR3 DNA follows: TGTGCTAGTGGTTTGGGACAGGTATCATACACCATATATTTT. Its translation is CASGLGQVSYTIYF.

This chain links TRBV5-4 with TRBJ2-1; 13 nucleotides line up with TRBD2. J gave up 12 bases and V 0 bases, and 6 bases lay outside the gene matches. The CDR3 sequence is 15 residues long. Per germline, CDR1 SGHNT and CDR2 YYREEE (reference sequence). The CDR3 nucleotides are TGTGCCAGCAGCTTGGGCCGAACTAGCGGGAGGGGGCAGTTCTTC. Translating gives CASSLGRTSGRGQFF.

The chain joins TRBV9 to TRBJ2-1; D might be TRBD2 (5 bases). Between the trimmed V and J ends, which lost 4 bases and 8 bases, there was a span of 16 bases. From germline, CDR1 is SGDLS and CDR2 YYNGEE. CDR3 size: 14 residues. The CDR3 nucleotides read TGTGCCAGCAGCCCCGGGCGCCTAGCCGATGAGCAGTTCTTC. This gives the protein CASSPGRLADEQFF. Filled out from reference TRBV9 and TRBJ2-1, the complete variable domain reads DSGVTQTPKHLITATGQRVTLRCSPRSGDLSVYWYQQSLDQGLQFLIQYYNGEERAKGNILERFSAQQFPDLHSELNLSSLELGDSALYFCASSPGRLADEQFFGPGTRLTVL.

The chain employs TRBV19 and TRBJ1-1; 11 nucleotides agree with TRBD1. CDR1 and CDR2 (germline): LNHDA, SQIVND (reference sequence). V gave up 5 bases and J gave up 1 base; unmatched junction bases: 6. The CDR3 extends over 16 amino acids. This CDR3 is CASSARTGGANTEAFF. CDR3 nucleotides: TGTGCCAGTAGTGCTCGGACAGGGGGCGCGAACACTGAAGCTTTCTTT.

CDR3 coding DNA: TGTGCCAGCAGCTTGGGGCAGTACTCTGGAAACACCATATATTTT. It codes for CASSLGQYSGNTIYF. The chain has TRBV5-6 and TRBJ1-3, with D unclear. V was trimmed by 0 bases and J by 0 bases, leaving 7 bases between them. This CDR3 spans 15 amino acids. The germline gives CDR1 SGHDT, CDR2 YYEEEE.

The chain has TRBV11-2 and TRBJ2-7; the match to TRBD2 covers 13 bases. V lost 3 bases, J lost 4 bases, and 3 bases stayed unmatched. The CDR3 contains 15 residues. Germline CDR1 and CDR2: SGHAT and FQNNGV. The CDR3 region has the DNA TGTGCCAGCAGCTTGGGGACTAGCGGGGTTTACGAGCAGTACTTC. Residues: CASSLGTSGVYEQYF.

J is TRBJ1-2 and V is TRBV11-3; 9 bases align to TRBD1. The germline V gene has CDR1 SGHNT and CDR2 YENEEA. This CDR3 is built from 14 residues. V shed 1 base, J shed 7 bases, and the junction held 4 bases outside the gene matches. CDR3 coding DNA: TGTGCCAGCAGCTTAGGCGGGACAGGGTTTGGCTACACCTTC. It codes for CASSLGGTGFGYTF.

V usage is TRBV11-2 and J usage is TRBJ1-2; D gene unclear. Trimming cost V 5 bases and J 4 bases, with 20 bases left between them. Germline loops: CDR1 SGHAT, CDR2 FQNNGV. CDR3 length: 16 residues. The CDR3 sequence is CASSQEGREGIYGYTF. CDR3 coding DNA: TGTGCCAGCAGCCAGGAAGGCAGAGAAGGAATCTATGGCTACACCTTC.

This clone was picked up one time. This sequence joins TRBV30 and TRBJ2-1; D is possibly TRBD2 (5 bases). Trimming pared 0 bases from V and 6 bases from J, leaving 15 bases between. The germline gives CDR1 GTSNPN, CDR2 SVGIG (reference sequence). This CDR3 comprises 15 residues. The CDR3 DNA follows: TGTGCCTGGAGTGTGCGGGCAAACCCCACCAATGAGCAGTTCTTC. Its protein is CAWSVRANPTNEQFF. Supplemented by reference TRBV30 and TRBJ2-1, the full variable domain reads SQTIHQWPATLVQPVGSPLSLECTVEGTSNPNLYWYRQAAGRGLQLLFYSVGIGQISSEVPQNLSASRPQDRQFILSSKKLLLSDSGFYLCAWSVRANPTNEQFFGPGTRLTVL.

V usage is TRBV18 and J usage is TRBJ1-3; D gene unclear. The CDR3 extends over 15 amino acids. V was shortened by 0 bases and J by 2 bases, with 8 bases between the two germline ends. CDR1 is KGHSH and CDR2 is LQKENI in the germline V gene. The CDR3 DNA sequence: TGTGCCAGCTCACCACCGTTAACAGCTGGAAACACCATATATTTT. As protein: CASSPPLTAGNTIYF.

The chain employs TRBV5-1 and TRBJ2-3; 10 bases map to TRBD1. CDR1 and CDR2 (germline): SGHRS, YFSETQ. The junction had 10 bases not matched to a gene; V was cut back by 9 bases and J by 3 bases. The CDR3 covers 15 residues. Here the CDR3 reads CAIPTRDRGTDTQYF. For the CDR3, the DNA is TGCGCCATCCCGACCCGGGACAGGGGTACAGATACGCAGTATTTT.

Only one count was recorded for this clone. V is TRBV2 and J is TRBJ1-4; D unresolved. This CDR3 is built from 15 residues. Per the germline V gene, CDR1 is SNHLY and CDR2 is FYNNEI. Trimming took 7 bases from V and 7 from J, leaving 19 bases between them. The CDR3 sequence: CASMVGLRRGEKLFF. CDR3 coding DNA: TGTGCCAGCATGGTCGGGTTGCGGCGGGGTGAAAAACTGTTTTTT.

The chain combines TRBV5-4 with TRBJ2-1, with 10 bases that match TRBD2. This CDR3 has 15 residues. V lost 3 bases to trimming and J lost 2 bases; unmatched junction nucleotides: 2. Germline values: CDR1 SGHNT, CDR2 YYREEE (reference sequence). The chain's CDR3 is CASSSSGRAYNEQFF. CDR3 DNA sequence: TGTGCCAGCAGCTCCAGCGGGAGGGCCTACAATGAGCAGTTCTTC.

The CDR3 protein is CASSHSRGIQETQYF. CDR3 in DNA: TGCGCCAGCAGCCATTCCCGGGGTATCCAAGAGACCCAGTACTTC. This chain joins TRBV4-3 and TRBJ2-5; the D gene is possibly TRBD2 (5 bases). In germline, CDR1 is LGHNA, CDR2 YSLEER. CDR3 size: 15 residues. With 3 bases removed from V and 1 base from J, the gap between germline ends came to 12 bases.